These T cell receptor beta chains were read from a single sample in a study of blood T cell repertoires in COVID-19. The repertoire was sequenced with immunoSEQ multiplex PCR; TCRdb's copy has only in-frame clones and lacks some. The table shows about 150,000 clones, with less than 95% occurring only once. Sequences were obtained from peripheral blood. These receptors were obtained from a man over 45 with acute or convalescent COVID-19. CDR3s leave out the opening cysteine and the closing phenylalanine or tryptophan. The order of the fields is V gene, clone size, CDR3 length, J gene, D gene, CDR3 protein. A D gene is named only where the DNA matches it firmly. Expanded clones are given a class, and other clones once, few, many or no size at all.

TRBV19	.	17	TRBJ2-7	TRBD1	ASSIEGQGAGRRSYEQY
TRBV10-3	.	12	TRBJ1-1	TRBD1	AISVGQDNTEAF
TRBV5-8	.	10	TRBJ1-2	.	ASSLYRAGYT
TRBV2	.	13	TRBJ1-1	.	ASSPTGRVDTEAF
TRBV11-2	once	12	TRBJ2-7	TRBD1	ASSLERTGPEQY
TRBV2	.	13	TRBJ2-1	TRBD1	ASSRQGFMDNEQF
TRBV27	.	12	TRBJ1-5	.	ASSFRGSNQPQH
TRBV1	.	14	TRBJ2-7	.	TSSQATTAGVYEQY
TRBV10-3	.	12	TRBJ2-3	TRBD2	AISGAGGRGTQY
TRBV9	once	13	TRBJ2-1	.	ASSVGAHSSNEQF
TRBV5-1	.	13	TRBJ2-7	TRBD2	ASSLEAGASYEQY
TRBV27	.	11	TRBJ2-7	.	ASSLRTVGEQY
TRBV11-3	.	12	TRBJ2-7	TRBD2	ASSAGTSSYEQY
TRBV6-5	.	13	TRBJ1-1	TRBD1	ASSYSDRVDTEAF
TRBV7-9	.	13	TRBJ2-7	TRBD1	ASSPPGDRGYEQY
TRBV7-2	.	11	TRBJ2-2	.	ASSLALFGELF
TRBV7-8	.	15	TRBJ2-3	.	ASSLGFVDSRTDTQY
TRBV27	.	12	TRBJ1-4	.	ASSGLGDNEKLF
TRBV28	.	10	TRBJ1-2	.	ASSLSGDGYT
TRBV7-8	.	17	TRBJ2-2	TRBD2	ASSSLLLAGLTNTGELF
TRBV6-6	.	13	TRBJ1-5	.	ASRSLQGSNQPQH
TRBV7-8	.	12	TRBJ1-2	.	ASSLTGKGYGYT
TRBV28	.	13	TRBJ2-1	.	ASSPPGQVYNEQF
TRBV7-9	few	12	TRBJ1-4	TRBD1	ASSPGQAYEKLF
TRBV11-3	.	13	TRBJ2-1	TRBD2	ASSVAGTSYNEQF
TRBV7-3	.	12	TRBJ2-5	.	ASSLNPYQETQY
TRBV18	.	15	TRBJ2-1	TRBD2	ASSPPDGLAGVGEQF
TRBV5-4	.	15	TRBJ1-1	TRBD1	ASSSGQGTFSDTEAF
TRBV2	.	11	TRBJ1-1	.	ASRRAGNTEAF
TRBV7-9	.	13	TRBJ1-2	TRBD1	ASSLGDRGFYGYT
TRBV6-5	.	13	TRBJ1-2	.	ASSYSGGGGYGYT
TRBV18	.	9	TRBJ1-4	TRBD1	ASSTGTGDL
TRBV19	.	14	TRBJ2-7	TRBD2	ASSQVVGGPTYEQY
TRBV11-2	.	13	TRBJ2-1	.	ASRSGWLSYNEQF
TRBV12-3/TRBV12-4	.	11	TRBJ1-2	.	ASTFTGLEGYT
TRBV29-1	.	15	TRBJ2-2	TRBD1	SVSLNRQGTWTGELF
TRBV7-9	.	16	TRBJ1-5	TRBD1	ASSLVGAGGAGNQPQH
TRBV6-6	.	14	TRBJ1-6	TRBD1	ASRSGPGGLYSPLH
TRBV28	.	12	TRBJ1-1	.	ASSVNQDGTEAF
TRBV2	.	9	TRBJ2-3	.	ASSVSPTQY
TRBV29-1	.	12	TRBJ1-2	TRBD1	SVQGGDRDNGYT
TRBV4-3	once	13	TRBJ1-3	.	ASSQDRGSGNTIY